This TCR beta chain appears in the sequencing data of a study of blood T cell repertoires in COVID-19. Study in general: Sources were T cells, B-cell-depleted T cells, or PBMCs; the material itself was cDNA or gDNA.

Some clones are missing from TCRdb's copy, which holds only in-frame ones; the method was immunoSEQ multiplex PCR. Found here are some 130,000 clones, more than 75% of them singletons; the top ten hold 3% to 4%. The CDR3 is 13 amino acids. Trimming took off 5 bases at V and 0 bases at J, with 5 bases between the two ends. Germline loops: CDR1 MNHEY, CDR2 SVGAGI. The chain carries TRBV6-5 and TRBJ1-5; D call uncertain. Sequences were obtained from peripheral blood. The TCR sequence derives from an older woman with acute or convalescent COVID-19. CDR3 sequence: CASSPHSNQPQHF. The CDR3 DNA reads TGTGCCAGCAGTCCCCATAGCAATCAGCCCCAGCATTTT.